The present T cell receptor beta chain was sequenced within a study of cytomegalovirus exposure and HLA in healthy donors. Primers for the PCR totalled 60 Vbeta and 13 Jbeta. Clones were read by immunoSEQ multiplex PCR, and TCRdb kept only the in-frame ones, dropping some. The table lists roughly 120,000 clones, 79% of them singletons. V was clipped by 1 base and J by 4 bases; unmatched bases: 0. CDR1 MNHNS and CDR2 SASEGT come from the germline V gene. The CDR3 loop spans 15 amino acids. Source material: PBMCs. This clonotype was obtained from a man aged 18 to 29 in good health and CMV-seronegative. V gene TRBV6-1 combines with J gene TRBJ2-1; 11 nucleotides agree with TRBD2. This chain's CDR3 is CASSEGLAGYNEQFF. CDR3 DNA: TGTGCCAGCAGTGAAGGACTAGCGGGATACAATGAGCAGTTCTTC.